The rows below give T cell receptor beta chains drawn from one sample of a study of blood T cell repertoires in COVID-19. TCRdb's copy holds only in-frame clones and misses some; the assay was immunoSEQ multiplex PCR. This repertoire shows about 370,000 clones, approximately 89% found once; its top ten account for about 9.4%. Specimen: peripheral blood. These receptors originate from a woman between 25 and 40 years old with COVID-19, enrolled during active disease. The CDR3 runs from the conserved cysteine through the conserved F or W. Each record gives: J gene, clone size, D gene, V gene, CDR3 DNA, CDR3 protein. A D gene is named only where the DNA matches it firmly. Rows give clone size only sometimes, using once, few, many, or a class for an expanded clone.

TRBJ1-3 | . | . | TRBV12-3/TRBV12-4 | TGTGCCAGCAGTCTCCGAAACACCATATATTTT | CASSLRNTIYF
TRBJ2-5 | once | . | TRBV5-8 | TGTGCCAGCAGCTTGGGTAGCGCGGAGACCCAGTACTTC | CASSLGSAETQYF
TRBJ2-7 | few | . | TRBV12-3/TRBV12-4 | TGTGCCAGTCTTTCGGGGGACGAGCAGTACTTC | CASLSGDEQYF
TRBJ2-3 | . | TRBD1 | TRBV27 | TGTGCCAGCAGTAAATCGACAGGGCTTAGCACAGATACGCAGTATTTT | CASSKSTGLSTDTQYF
TRBJ1-4 | . | . | TRBV9 | TGTGCCAGCAGCGTAGCGAGTGCAACTAATGAAAAACTGTTTTTT | CASSVASATNEKLFF
TRBJ2-7 | . | TRBD2 | TRBV27 | TGTGCCAGCAGTTTACAAGCGGGAGGCGAGCAGTACTTC | CASSLQAGGEQYF
TRBJ2-2 | . | TRBD2 | TRBV28 | TGTGCCAGCAGTTTAGTTAGCGGGAGAGGGAACACCGGGGAGCTGTTTTTT | CASSLVSGRGNTGELFF
TRBJ2-7 | . | TRBD1 | TRBV27 | TGTGCCAGCAGTTTATCCGGACAGGGCCCACCTGGTCGGAATCCCTACGAGCAGTACTTC | CASSLSGQGPPGRNPYEQYF
TRBJ1-1 | . | . | TRBV28 | TGTGCCAGCCAACTTTGGGCGACCGATGAAGCTTTCTTT | CASQLWATDEAFF
TRBJ1-2 | . | TRBD1 | TRBV6-5 | TGTGCCAGCAGTTACGGACAGGGAAGGAGCTATGGCTACACCTTC | CASSYGQGRSYGYTF
TRBJ1-2 | . | . | TRBV2 | TGTGCCAGCAGTGACGTAAACTATGGCTACACCTTC | CASSDVNYGYTF
TRBJ2-3 | . | . | TRBV11-2 | TGTGCCAGCAGCCCAAGACAGGTCACGATGAGGGATACGCAGTATTTT | CASSPRQVTMRDTQYF
TRBJ2-5 | . | . | TRBV3-1/TRBV3-2 | TGTGCCAGCAGCCAAAGCAGGCAAGAGACCCAGTACTTC | CASSQSRQETQYF
TRBJ1-1 | . | . | TRBV5-6 | TGTGCCAGCAGCTCAACTCCGGACACTGAAGCTTTCTTT | CASSSTPDTEAFF
TRBJ2-3 | once | TRBD2 | TRBV30 | TGTGCCTGGAGTGTATCGCTAGCGGGCCCAGATACGCAGTATTTT | CAWSVSLAGPDTQYF
TRBJ2-5 | . | . | TRBV2 | TGTGCCAGCAGGCCTCGAGGGCAAGAGACCCAGTACTTC | CASRPRGQETQYF
TRBJ1-5 | few | . | TRBV7-8 | TGTGCCAGCAGCTCACAGGGTCGGAGTCAGCCCCAGCATTTT | CASSSQGRSQPQHF
TRBJ1-4 | . | TRBD1 | TRBV5-5 | TGTGCCAGCAGCGCAGGACAGGTCCTTAATGAAAAACTGTTTTTT | CASSAGQVLNEKLFF
TRBJ1-1 | . | . | TRBV6-5 | TGTGCCAGCAGTTACGCGGGAACTGAAGCTTTCTTT | CASSYAGTEAFF
TRBJ1-2 | few | . | TRBV4-1 | TGCGCCAGCAGACTCGGGGATGGCTACACCTTC | CASRLGDGYTF
TRBJ2-7 | . | TRBD2 | TRBV19 | TGTGCCAGTAGCCCCGCTTCTAGCGGGAGCCACGAGCAGTACTTC | CASSPASSGSHEQYF
TRBJ1-2 | . | . | TRBV9 | TGTGCCAGCAGCGTCGCCGTGGGACTAGGAGGTGGCTACACCTTC | CASSVAVGLGGGYTF
TRBJ2-5 | . | TRBD2 | TRBV7-2 | TGTGCCAGCAGCCACCCCCGGGGAGCGGGGGGAGGGACCCAGTACTTC | CASSHPRGAGGGTQYF
TRBJ2-7 | few | TRBD1 | TRBV7-9 | TGTGCCAGCAGAAGGGCGGGACAGGGATCCCACGAGCAGTACTTC | CASRRAGQGSHEQYF
TRBJ1-4 | . | TRBD1 | TRBV10-2 | TGCGCCAGCAGGGGACAGAGGGAAAAACTGTTTTTT | CASRGQREKLFF
TRBJ2-7 | . | . | TRBV28 | TGTGCCAGCAGTTCGGGCACAGGGTGGGAGTACTTC | CASSSGTGWEYF